Listed below are T cell receptor beta chains from one sample, sequenced in a study of response to subunit inactivated influenza vaccine. TCRdb processed the RT-PCR reads anew with MiXCR; each CDR3 protein has one entry. The table has about 830,000 distinct CDR3 sequences, roughly 20% seen once; the top ten hold approximately 10%. Material: PBMCs from blood, obtained roughly 5 days after vaccination. These receptors were obtained from a man over 45 who received an inactivated influenza vaccine. Both conserved end residues are part of each CDR3. Each record gives: V gene, clone size, J gene, CDR3 protein. Some rows mark clone size as missing; the rest say once, few, many or name a class of expanded clone.

>TRBV7-8|.|TRBJ2-7
CASSFGGSTAYEQYF
>TRBV7-9|few|TRBJ2-7
CASSPISGNRGEQYF
>TRBV7-9|.|TRBJ1-5
CASSSAKQPQHF
>TRBV12-3/TRBV12-4|.|TRBJ2-1
CASSFLRRAGHEQFF
>TRBV12-3/TRBV12-4|.|TRBJ2-7
CASSLKRWGAMYEQYF
>TRBV20-1|.|TRBJ2-7
CSPSGEQYF
>TRBV12-3/TRBV12-4|.|TRBJ1-1
CASSPGVSEAFF
>TRBV29-1|.|TRBJ1-2
CSAYRDGYTF
>TRBV6-2/TRBV6-3|many|TRBJ2-2
CASSIQGTIGELFF
>TRBV7-9|.|TRBJ1-3
CASSRVGSGNTIYF
>TRBV4-2|many|TRBJ2-7
CASSQATGEPYEQYF
>TRBV7-6|few|TRBJ2-1
CASSFSGTGGSRGREIYNEQFF
>TRBV27|.|TRBJ2-2
CASTERGGELFF
>TRBV20-1|.|TRBJ2-3
CSARDPTGSHSDTQYF
>TRBV29-1|.|TRBJ1-3
CSVAGRSGNTIYF
>TRBV6-2/TRBV6-3|.|TRBJ2-7
CASSYSATGTGVSYEQYF
>TRBV29-1|.|TRBJ1-2
CIIKGTVGYTF
>TRBV12-3/TRBV12-4|.|TRBJ2-2
CASSFLPRTGELFF
>TRBV7-9|many|TRBJ2-7
CASSFGRFSYEQYF
>TRBV20-1|few|TRBJ2-7
CSASGTDTREQYF
>TRBV12-3/TRBV12-4|many|TRBJ2-5
CASSLGDLRYQETQYF
>TRBV27|.|TRBJ2-2
CASSSSTNTGELFF
>TRBV20-1|many|TRBJ2-3
CSARVGGVDTQYF
>TRBV6-1|few|TRBJ2-7
CASRPAGQTYEQYF
>TRBV12-3/TRBV12-4|.|TRBJ1-5
CASSLAGRQDQHF
>TRBV3-1|.|TRBJ2-5
CASSQGNSGSETQYF
>TRBV6-1|.|TRBJ2-7
CASSSPKLGYEQYF
>TRBV12-3/TRBV12-4|many|TRBJ1-5
CASSGMNQPQHF
>TRBV11-2|.|TRBJ2-1
CASSFFAVRALAGATYNEQFF
>TRBV4-3|.|TRBJ2-7
CASSQTGVGTEQYF
>TRBV5-6|.|TRBJ1-2
CASSFKGALYGYTF
>TRBV12-3/TRBV12-4|many|TRBJ2-4
CASSLSEGIQYF
>TRBV7-9|.|TRBJ2-1
CASSLTLAEQFF
>TRBV10-3|few|TRBJ2-1
CAIARSSGGTNEQFF
>TRBV29-1|.|TRBJ2-1
CSVERVGLAGGNEQFF
>TRBV11-2|few|TRBJ2-1
CASNDLRAGAISYNEQFF
>TRBV29-1|.|TRBJ1-1
CSVQARMTNTEAFF
>TRBV7-9|.|TRBJ2-3
CASSRTGGLDTQYF
>TRBV7-3|.|TRBJ2-6
CASSLGRGTGANVLTF
>TRBV5-1|many|TRBJ2-3
CASSSGDRYSDTQYF
>TRBV15|few|TRBJ1-4
CATSRDQGNEKLFF
>TRBV7-9|few|TRBJ2-5
CASSFRLAERQETQYF
>TRBV6-5|.|TRBJ2-3
CASSYSAGVADTQYF
>TRBV10-3|.|TRBJ2-2
CAISAPPAGVPNTGELFF
>TRBV4-3|.|TRBJ2-5
CASSQKLQGSKTQYF
>TRBV6-2/TRBV6-3|few|TRBJ2-5
CASSWTSGQTQYF
>TRBV7-2|many|TRBJ2-1
CASSPRGGHNEQFF
>TRBV5-1|few|TRBJ2-1
CASSLPLGPGDEQFF
>TRBV20-1|few|TRBJ2-2
CSARDRRTLPGELFF
>TRBV24-1|few|TRBJ2-1
CATSDVGLEQFF
>TRBV4-3|many|TRBJ2-3
CASSQDFRGSTDTQYF
>TRBV29-1|many|TRBJ1-1
CSVEAQGDTEAFF
>TRBV7-8|.|TRBJ1-5
CASSPLGVGQPQHF
>TRBV12-3/TRBV12-4|.|TRBJ2-3
CASSRQGARTDTQYF
>TRBV6-5|few|TRBJ2-3
CASRYRVRGDTQYF